Below, 19 T cell receptor beta chains from the same sample are listed, as sequenced in a study of blood T cell repertoires in COVID-19. Generated by immunoSEQ multiplex PCR, the TCRdb table keeps only in-frame clones and is missing some. This sample carries roughly 250,000 clones, approximately 79% of them seen once, and the ten largest clones take 4.9%. Sequenced input: peripheral blood. The origin of the receptors is a woman aged 80 or older with active or convalescent COVID-19.

This clone was counted only a few times. The chain carries TRBV5-1 and TRBJ1-3; D gene unclear. The CDR3 contains 17 residues. CDR1 and CDR2 (germline): SGHRS, YFSETQ. V shed 0 bases and J shed 0 bases, with 13 bases lying between them. The CDR3 is CASSLGSAAFSGNTIYF. The CDR3 bases are TGCGCCAGCAGCTTGGGTAGCGCAGCCTTCTCTGGAAACACCATATATTTT.

V gene TRBV19 combines with J gene TRBJ2-1; D is unresolved. Trimming removed 6 bases from V and 0 bases from J, with 15 bases in between. Germline V gives CDR1 LNHDA, CDR2 SQIVND (reference sequence). The CDR3 covers 16 residues. The CDR3 DNA reads as TGTGCCAGTAGCCTACTACCGCGCGTCTCCTACAATGAGCAGTTCTTC. Encoded protein: CASSLLPRVSYNEQFF.

This chain uses TRBV3-1 (or the pseudogene TRBV3-2) with TRBJ1-5, with no clear D. The germline gives CDR1 LGHDT, CDR2 YNNKEL (reference sequence). The CDR3 has 13 residues. Deletions cut 4 bases from V and 3 bases from J, with 7 bases between. Here the CDR3 DNA reads TGTGCCAGCAGCCCACAAACCAATCAGCCCCAGCATTTT. This encodes CASSPQTNQPQHF.

The count of this clone is one. The chain links TRBV7-6 to TRBJ2-5; the D gene is possibly TRBD1 (6 bases). Germline CDR1 SGHVS, CDR2 FNYEAQ. This CDR3 region has 15 residues. The germline V and J ends were trimmed by 5 bases and 4 bases, with 17 bases remaining between them. CDR3 sequence reads: CASSITGGAGETQYF. The CDR3 bases are TGTGCCAGCAGCATCACTGGGGGCGCGGGAGAGACCCAGTACTTC.

This rearrangement joins TRBV6-5 to TRBJ1-1; 7 bases line up with TRBD1. Per the germline V gene, CDR1 is MNHEY and CDR2 is SVGAGI. The ends lost 8 bases at V and 4 bases at J; junction bases unmatched: 10. This CDR3 has 14 amino acids. The CDR3, as DNA: TGTGCCAGCGGTCCAGGGGGAGAGGGCACTGAAGCTTTCTTT. Translated, it gives CASGPGGEGTEAFF.

The genes are TRBV7-9 and TRBJ1-1; no reliable D call. The germline V gene encodes CDR1 SEHNR and CDR2 FQNEAQ (reference sequence). The CDR3 totals 13 residues. Trimming took off 1 base at V and 5 bases at J, with 8 bases between the two ends. The CDR3 is CASSLELETEAFF. CDR3 DNA sequence: TGTGCCAGCAGCTTAGAGCTTGAAACTGAAGCTTTCTTT.

The rearrangement joins TRBV18 to TRBJ2-7; D is possibly TRBD1 (5 bases). Between the trimmed V and J ends, which lost 6 bases and 1 base, there was a span of 16 bases. This CDR3 has 15 amino acids. The germline V gene has CDR1 KGHSH and CDR2 LQKENI. CDR3 sequence: CASSRGARTSYEQYF. The CDR3 DNA reads TGTGCCAGCTCTCGTGGGGCCAGGACGTCCTACGAGCAGTACTTC. Using reference TRBV18 and TRBJ2-7 for the parts outside the CDR3, the full variable domain is NAGVMQNPRHLVRRRGQEARLRCSPMKGHSHVYWYRQLPEEGLKFMVYLQKENIIDESGMPKERFSAEFPKEGPSILRIQQVVRGDSAAYFCASSRGARTSYEQYFGPGTRLTVT.

V is TRBV29-1 and J is TRBJ2-1, with 11 bases fitting TRBD2. V was clipped by 4 bases and J by 7 bases; unmatched bases: 3. CDR3 length: 13 residues. Germline V gives CDR1 SQVTM, CDR2 ANQGSEA. The CDR3 DNA sequence: TGCAGCGTTGGACTAGCGGGATTTAATGAGCAGTTCTTC. Translation gives CSVGLAGFNEQFF.

This chain joins TRBV29-1 and TRBJ1-3; D is ambiguous. Germline V gene sequence: CDR1 SQVTM, CDR2 ANQGSEA. Trimming cost V 4 bases and J 0 bases, with 4 bases left between them. This CDR3 is built from 12 residues. CDR3 DNA: TGCAGCGTTGTAGTCTCTGGAAACACCATATATTTT. Its protein is CSVVVSGNTIYF.

Written as DNA, the CDR3 is TGCAGTGCTAGTGGCTCTAGCGGGACGACAGATACGCAGTATTTT. This gives the protein CSASGSSGTTDTQYF. V usage is TRBV20-1 and J usage is TRBJ2-3, with 9 bases aligning to TRBD2. V lost 3 bases, J lost 3 bases, and 7 bases stayed unmatched. The CDR3 covers 15 residues. The V gene's germline CDR1 is DFQATT and CDR2 SNEGSKA (reference sequence).

The rearrangement uses TRBV29-1 and TRBJ1-6, with D maybe TRBD1 (6 bases). The germline V and J ends were trimmed by 7 bases and 7 bases, with 17 bases remaining between them. This CDR3 comprises 14 residues. The germline V gene has CDR1 SQVTM and CDR2 ANQGSEA. In DNA, the CDR3 is TGCAGCGCAAGATCGACAGGCGAAAATTCACCCCTCCACTTT. This gives the protein CSARSTGENSPLHF.

V and J are TRBV3-1 (or the pseudogene TRBV3-2) and TRBJ1-5; 7 bases map to TRBD1. Per germline, CDR1 LGHDT and CDR2 YNNKEL (reference sequence). Germline trimming cut 0 bases from V and 0 bases from J; bases unmatched to any gene: 5. The CDR3 covers 17 residues. The CDR3 DNA follows: TGTGCCAGCAGCCAAGAGTGGAGACAGGGTAGCAATCAGCCCCAGCATTTT. Protein product: CASSQEWRQGSNQPQHF.

The CDR3 coding sequence is TGTGCCAGTGGACTGCGGAGCTCTGGAAACACCATATATTTT. As protein: CASGLRSSGNTIYF. The chain has TRBV19 and TRBJ1-3; D gene uncertain. The CDR3 contains 14 residues. In germline, CDR1 is LNHDA, CDR2 SQIVND (reference sequence). Trimming removed 8 bases at V and 0 bases at J, with 11 bases between.

The chain is built from TRBV5-1 and TRBJ2-4; 10 bases are a match to TRBD1. Looked up from germline, CDR1 is SGHRS and CDR2 is YFSETQ. This CDR3 comprises 14 residues. V dropped 3 bases and J dropped 6; count of bases not matched to a gene: 3. CDR3 nucleotide sequence: TGCGCCAGCAGCTCCGGGACAGGGGTAAACATTCAGTACTTC. Protein product: CASSSGTGVNIQYF.

J is TRBJ2-1 and V is TRBV7-9; D possibly corresponds to TRBD1 (6 bases). Between the trimmed V and J ends, which lost 9 bases and 6 bases, there was a span of 18 bases. The CDR3 loop spans 14 amino acids. From germline, CDR1 is SEHNR and CDR2 FQNEAQ (reference sequence). The CDR3 coding sequence is TGTGCCAGTTCACGCGCGACAGGACCCAATGAGCAGTTCTTC. This gives the protein CASSRATGPNEQFF.

This clone was seen more than once but under ten times. The chain carries TRBV30 and TRBJ1-2; 7 bases match TRBD1. This CDR3 has 12 amino acids. The V gene end was trimmed by 1 base and the J gene end by 4 bases; junction bases not matched to a gene: 0. The germline V gene encodes CDR1 GTSNPN and CDR2 SVGIG (reference sequence). CDR3 region: CAWSGDSYGYTF. The CDR3 nucleotides read TGTGCCTGGAGTGGGGACAGCTATGGCTACACCTTC.

The chain carries TRBV27 and TRBJ1-1; a possible D gene is TRBD1 (6 bases). The CDR3 has 15 residues. Trimming left V 3 bases short and J 3 bases short, with 14 bases between. The V gene's germline CDR1 is MNHEY and CDR2 SMNVEV (reference sequence). CDR3 DNA sequence: TGTGCCAGCAGTTTTACCAGGGAGGGGGACACTGAAGCTTTCTTT. Protein: CASSFTREGDTEAFF.

The chain carries TRBV18 and TRBJ1-1; D remains ambiguous. V was shortened by 6 bases and J by 8 bases, with 10 bases between the two germline ends. Germline CDR1 and CDR2: KGHSH and LQKENI. The CDR3 is 11 amino acids. CDR3 nucleotide sequence: TGTGCCAGCTCCCAAGCTAAGGAAGCTTTCTTT. This sequence encodes CASSQAKEAFF.

This chain joins TRBV2 and TRBJ2-1; a possible D gene is TRBD1 (6 bases). CDR3 size: 13 residues. Trimming left V 11 bases short and J 7 bases short, with 18 bases between. Germline V CDR1 and CDR2: SNHLY, FYNNEI. CDR3 coding DNA: TGTGCCGGACGAAAGACAGGTTGGAATGAGCAGTTCTTC. It encodes CAGRKTGWNEQFF.